What follows are 13 T cell receptor beta chains derived from one specimen sequenced in a study of T cells after yellow fever vaccination. TCRdb passed the 5' RACE reads through MiXCR, listing each CDR3 protein once. Of some 290,000 distinct CDR3 sequences in the sample, about 11% were seen once. The sample consisted of CD4+ T cells sorted from PBMCs, taken 45 days after the yellow fever booster vaccination. The receptors stem from a man younger than 30 who received the YFV17D yellow fever vaccine.

The chain uses TRBV4-3 and TRBJ2-7, with a tentative D call TRBD2 (6 bases). The V gene lost 2 bases and the J gene lost 5 bases, with 13 bases spanning the gap. Germline V gene sequence: CDR1 LGHNA, CDR2 YSLEER. This CDR3 has 14 amino acids. The CDR3: CASSQMGGLNEQYF. CDR3 sequence (DNA): TGCGCCAGCAGCCAAATGGGGGGATTGAACGAGCAGTACTTC.

This sequence joins TRBV7-2 and TRBJ1-5, with D tentatively TRBD1 (6 bases). Deletions cut 5 bases from V and 7 bases from J, with 15 bases between. Germline CDR1 is SGHTA and CDR2 is FQGNSA. The CDR3 extends over 14 amino acids. The CDR3: CASSVRGVEQPQHF. CDR3 in DNA: TGTGCCAGCAGCGTCAGGGGAGTCGAGCAGCCCCAGCATTTT. Variable domain in full (rest from reference TRBV7-2 and TRBJ1-5): GAGVSQSPSNKVTEKGKDVELRCDPISGHTALYWYRQSLGQGLEFLIYFQGNSAPDKSGLPSDRFSAERTGGSVSTLTIQRTQQEDSAVYLCASSVRGVEQPQHFGDGTRLSIL.

There are a few counts of this clonotype. The rearrangement uses TRBV7-2 and TRBJ1-1; a weak D match, TRBD1 (5 bases). Trimming took 5 bases from V and 6 from J, leaving 16 bases between them. Germline loops: CDR1 SGHTA, CDR2 FQGNSA. The CDR3 has 14 amino acids. CDR3 region: CASSIPATRAEAFF. The CDR3 nucleotides read TGTGCCAGCAGCATACCGGCCACCAGGGCTGAAGCTTTCTTT.

J is TRBJ2-4 and V is TRBV18, with a tentative D call TRBD1 (5 bases). Trimming cost V 2 bases and J 6 bases, with 14 bases left between them. Germline values: CDR1 KGHSH, CDR2 LQKENI. The length of the CDR3 is 15 residues. As DNA, the CDR3 is TGTGCCAGCTCACCAGTGGCGCCCCAGGGAAACATTCAGTACTTC. It codes for CASSPVAPQGNIQYF. The whole variable domain, remainder taken from reference TRBV18 and TRBJ2-4, is NAGVMQNPRHLVRRRGQEARLRCSPMKGHSHVYWYRQLPEEGLKFMVYLQKENIIDESGMPKERFSAEFPKEGPSILRIQQVVRGDSAAYFCASSPVAPQGNIQYFGAGTRLSVL.

The rearrangement links TRBV28 to TRBJ1-1; D remains unclear. The CDR3 spans 18 residues. Germline CDR1 reads MDHEN; CDR2 reads SYDVKM. The germline V and J ends were trimmed by 0 bases and 1 base, with 18 bases remaining between them. CDR3 amino acids: CASSLWVRHTDSNTEAFF. The CDR3, as DNA: TGTGCCAGCAGTTTATGGGTAAGACATACCGACTCGAACACTGAAGCTTTCTTT.

This clonotype came up a few times. The V gene is TRBV7-2, the J gene TRBJ2-1, with D unclear. The germline CDR1 and CDR2 sequences are SGHTA and FQGNSA. V was clipped by 2 bases and J by 10 bases, with 12 bases between them. CDR3 length: 13 amino acids. CDR3 residues: CASSLRFRVEQFF. CDR3 DNA: TGTGCCAGCAGCTTACGGTTCCGGGTCGAGCAGTTCTTC.

This clonotype showed up just a few times. The chain is built from TRBV7-2 and TRBJ1-1, with a possible D match to TRBD1 (6 bases). The CDR3 totals 15 residues. Trimming removed 5 bases from V and 5 bases from J, with 18 bases in between. Per germline, CDR1 SGHTA and CDR2 FQGNSA. The CDR3 DNA follows: TGTGCCAGCAGCCCCCCCGCCGGGGGCCGGACTGAAGCTTTCTTT. Its translation is CASSPPAGGRTEAFF. Variable domain in full (rest from reference TRBV7-2 and TRBJ1-1): GAGVSQSPSNKVTEKGKDVELRCDPISGHTALYWYRQSLGQGLEFLIYFQGNSAPDKSGLPSDRFSAERTGGSVSTLTIQRTQQEDSAVYLCASSPPAGGRTEAFFGQGTRLTVV.

This clonotype has just a few counts. The chain joins TRBV23-1 to TRBJ2-3; D might be TRBD2 (5 bases). TRBV23-1 is an open reading frame whose function is uncertain. Trimming pared 7 bases from V and 1 base from J, leaving 12 bases between. The CDR3 runs 14 residues. CDR3 DNA: TGCGCCAGCACGGTAAAGAGGGGCACAGATACGCAGTATTTT. Encoded protein: CASTVKRGTDTQYF.

V is TRBV7-9 and J is TRBJ2-2; possible D gene TRBD1, 5 bases. Per germline, CDR1 SEHNR and CDR2 FQNEAQ (reference sequence). The CDR3 consists of 15 residues. V was trimmed by 4 bases and J by 2 bases, leaving 11 bases between them. This CDR3 reads CASSSRQLNTGELFF. CDR3 bases: TGTGCCAGCAGCTCTCGACAGCTAAACACCGGGGAGCTGTTTTTT.

This chain connects TRBV28 to TRBJ1-1; tentatively, D is TRBD1 (6 bases). CDR1 and CDR2 from the germline V gene are MDHEN and SYDVKM. V lost 8 bases and J 8 bases, leaving 21 bases between the germline ends. The CDR3 has 14 amino acids. The CDR3 loop reads CASGAGGRGFEAFF. CDR3 nucleotide sequence: TGTGCCAGCGGCGCCGGGGGGAGGGGGTTCGAAGCTTTCTTT.

This chain joins TRBV24-1 and TRBJ2-7; 10 nucleotides match TRBD1. The ends lost 3 bases at V and 4 bases at J; junction bases unmatched: 2. This CDR3 region has 14 residues. Germline assignment: CDR1 KGHDR and CDR2 SFDVKD. This CDR3 reads CATSDGDRGYEQYF. The CDR3, as DNA: TGTGCCACCAGTGATGGGGACAGGGGTTACGAGCAGTACTTC.

This clonotype was counted between two and nine times. The chain carries TRBV6-5 and TRBJ2-6; D remains ambiguous. Germline CDR1 MNHEY, CDR2 SVGAGI. The CDR3 length is 15 residues. The ends were cut back, 4 bases at V and 4 bases at J, with 11 bases in the middle. CDR3 amino acids: CASSFTDAGANVLTF. CDR3 bases: TGTGCCAGCAGTTTCACGGACGCCGGGGCCAACGTCCTGACTTTC.

This clonotype was found many times. The chain is built from TRBV6-2 or TRBV6-3 and TRBJ1-2; no reliable D call. This CDR3 region has 13 residues. CDR1 is MNHEY, CDR2 SVGEGT, per germline. V was cut by 4 bases and J by 2 bases, with 8 bases left in between. The DNA of the CDR3 is TGTGCCAGCAGTTTCGGGGAGAACTATGGCTACACCTTC. Residues: CASSFGENYGYTF.